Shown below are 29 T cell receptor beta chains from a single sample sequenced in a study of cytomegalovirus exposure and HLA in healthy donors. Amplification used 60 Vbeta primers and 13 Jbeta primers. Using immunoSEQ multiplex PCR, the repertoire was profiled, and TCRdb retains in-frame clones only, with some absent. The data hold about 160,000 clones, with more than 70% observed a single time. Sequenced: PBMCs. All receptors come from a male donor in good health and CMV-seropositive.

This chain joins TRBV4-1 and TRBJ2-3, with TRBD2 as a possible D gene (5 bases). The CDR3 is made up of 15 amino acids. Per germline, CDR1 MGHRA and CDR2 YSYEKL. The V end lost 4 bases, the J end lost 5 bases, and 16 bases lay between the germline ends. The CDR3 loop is CASSRERYFGDTQYF. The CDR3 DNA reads TGCGCCAGCAGCCGGGAGAGGTACTTCGGAGATACGCAGTATTTT.

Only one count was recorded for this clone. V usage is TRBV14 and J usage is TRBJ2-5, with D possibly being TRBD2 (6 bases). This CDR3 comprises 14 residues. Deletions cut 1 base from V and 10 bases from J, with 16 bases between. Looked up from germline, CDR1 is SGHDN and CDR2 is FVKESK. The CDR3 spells CASSQVAVGRDQYF. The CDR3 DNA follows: TGTGCCAGCAGCCAAGTAGCGGTGGGAAGAGACCAGTACTTC. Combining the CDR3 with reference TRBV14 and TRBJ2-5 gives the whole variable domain EAGVTQFPSHSVIEKGQTVTLRCDPISGHDNLYWYRRVMGKEIKFLLHFVKESKQDESGMPNNRFLAERTGGTYSTLKVQPAELEDSGVYFCASSQVAVGRDQYFGPGTRLLVL.

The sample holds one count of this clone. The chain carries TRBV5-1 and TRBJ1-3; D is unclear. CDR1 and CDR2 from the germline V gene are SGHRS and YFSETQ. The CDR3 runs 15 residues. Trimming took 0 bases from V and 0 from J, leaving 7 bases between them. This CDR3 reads CASSLARSSGNTIYF. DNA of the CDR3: TGCGCCAGCAGCTTGGCCAGGTCCTCTGGAAACACCATATATTTT.

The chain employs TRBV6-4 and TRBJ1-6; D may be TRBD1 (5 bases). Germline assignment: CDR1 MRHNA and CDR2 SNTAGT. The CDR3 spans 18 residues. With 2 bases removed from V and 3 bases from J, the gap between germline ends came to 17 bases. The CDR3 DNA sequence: TGTGCCAGCAGTGACAGGGGCCCCCTATACGTCTATAATTCACCCCTCCACTTT. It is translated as CASSDRGPLYVYNSPLHF.

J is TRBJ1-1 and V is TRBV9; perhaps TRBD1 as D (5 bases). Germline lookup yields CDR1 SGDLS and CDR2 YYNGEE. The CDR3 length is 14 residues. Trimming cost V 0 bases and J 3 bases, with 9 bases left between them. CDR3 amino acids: CASSVVPGDTEAFF. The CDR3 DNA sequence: TGTGCCAGCAGCGTAGTCCCGGGGGACACTGAAGCTTTCTTT.

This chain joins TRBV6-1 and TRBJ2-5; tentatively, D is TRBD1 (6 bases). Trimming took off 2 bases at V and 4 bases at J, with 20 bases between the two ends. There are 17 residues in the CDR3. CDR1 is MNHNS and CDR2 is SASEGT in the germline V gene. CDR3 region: CASSEWGTDRLRETQYF. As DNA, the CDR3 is TGTGCCAGCAGTGAATGGGGAACGGACAGATTGAGAGAGACCCAGTACTTC.

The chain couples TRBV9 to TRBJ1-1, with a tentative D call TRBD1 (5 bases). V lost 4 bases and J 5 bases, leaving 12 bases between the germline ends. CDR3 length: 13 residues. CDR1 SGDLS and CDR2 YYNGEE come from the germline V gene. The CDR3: CASSLGTQTEAFF. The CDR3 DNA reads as TGTGCCAGCAGCCTAGGGACTCAGACTGAAGCTTTCTTT.

The CDR3 spells CASSSLTGWPLHF. CDR3 DNA: TGTGCCAGCAGTTCGCTGACAGGGTGGCCCCTCCACTTT. The chain carries TRBV27 and TRBJ1-6, with TRBD1 matching over 7 bases. J gave up 13 bases and V 4 bases, and 7 bases lay outside the gene matches. Germline V gene lookup returns CDR1 MNHEY and CDR2 SMNVEV (reference sequence). This CDR3 region has 13 residues.

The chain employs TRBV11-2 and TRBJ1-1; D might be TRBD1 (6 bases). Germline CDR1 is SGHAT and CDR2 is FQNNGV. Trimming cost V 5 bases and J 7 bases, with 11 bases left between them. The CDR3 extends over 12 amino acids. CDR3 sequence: CASSPQGYEAFF. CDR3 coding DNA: TGTGCCAGCAGCCCACAGGGATATGAAGCTTTCTTT.

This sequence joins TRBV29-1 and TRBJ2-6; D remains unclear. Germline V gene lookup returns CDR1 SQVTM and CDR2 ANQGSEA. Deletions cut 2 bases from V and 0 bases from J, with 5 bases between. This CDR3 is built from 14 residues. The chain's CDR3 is CSVEKSSGANVLTF. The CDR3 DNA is TGCAGCGTTGAAAAGAGCTCTGGGGCCAACGTCCTGACTTTC.

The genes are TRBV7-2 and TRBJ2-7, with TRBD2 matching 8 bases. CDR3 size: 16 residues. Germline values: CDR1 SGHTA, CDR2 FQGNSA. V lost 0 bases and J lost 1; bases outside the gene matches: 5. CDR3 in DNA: TGTGCCAGCAGCTTAGCAGCGGGAGCTAGATCCTACGAGCAGTACTTC. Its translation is CASSLAAGARSYEQYF.

CDR3 nucleotides: TGCGCCAGCAGCCAAGAACGGGGGAACACTGAAGCTTTCTTT. Amino acid sequence: CASSQERGNTEAFF. The chain combines TRBV4-1 with TRBJ1-1; no firm D call. The germline CDR1 and CDR2 sequences are MGHRA and YSYEKL. The CDR3 is 14 residues long. V was pared by 0 bases and J by 1 base, with 6 bases between.

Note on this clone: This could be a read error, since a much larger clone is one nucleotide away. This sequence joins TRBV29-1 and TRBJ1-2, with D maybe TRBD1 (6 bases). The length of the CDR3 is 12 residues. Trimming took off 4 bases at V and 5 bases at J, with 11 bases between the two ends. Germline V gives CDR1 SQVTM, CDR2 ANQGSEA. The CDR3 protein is CSVGVTGYGYTF. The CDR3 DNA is TGCAGCGTTGGAGTGACAGGTTATGGCTACACCTTC.

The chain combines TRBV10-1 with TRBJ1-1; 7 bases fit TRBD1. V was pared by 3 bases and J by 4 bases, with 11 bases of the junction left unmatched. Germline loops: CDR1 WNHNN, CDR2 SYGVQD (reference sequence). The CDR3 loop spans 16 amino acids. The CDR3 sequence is CASSDRGHEGGTEAFF. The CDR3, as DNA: TGCGCCAGCAGTGATAGGGGGCATGAGGGCGGCACTGAAGCTTTCTTT.

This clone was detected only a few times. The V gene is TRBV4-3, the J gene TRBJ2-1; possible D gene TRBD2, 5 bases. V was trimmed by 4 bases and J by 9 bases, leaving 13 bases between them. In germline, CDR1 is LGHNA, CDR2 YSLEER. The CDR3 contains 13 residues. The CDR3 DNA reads TGCGCCAGCAGCCGCCCTGGGAGTTTTGAGCAGTTCTTC. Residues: CASSRPGSFEQFF.

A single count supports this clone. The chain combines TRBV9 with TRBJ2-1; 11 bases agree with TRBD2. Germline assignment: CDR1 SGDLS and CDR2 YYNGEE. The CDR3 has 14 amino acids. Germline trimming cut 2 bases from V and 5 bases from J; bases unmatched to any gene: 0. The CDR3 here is CASSVTSGNNEQFF. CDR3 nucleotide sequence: TGTGCCAGCAGCGTGACTAGCGGGAACAATGAGCAGTTCTTC.

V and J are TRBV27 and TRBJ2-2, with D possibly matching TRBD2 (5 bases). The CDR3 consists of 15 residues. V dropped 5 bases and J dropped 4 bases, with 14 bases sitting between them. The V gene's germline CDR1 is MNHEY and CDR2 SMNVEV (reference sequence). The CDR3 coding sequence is TGTGCCAGCAGTACCGAGAGGGTTCTCACCGGGGAGCTGTTTTTT. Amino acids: CASSTERVLTGELFF.

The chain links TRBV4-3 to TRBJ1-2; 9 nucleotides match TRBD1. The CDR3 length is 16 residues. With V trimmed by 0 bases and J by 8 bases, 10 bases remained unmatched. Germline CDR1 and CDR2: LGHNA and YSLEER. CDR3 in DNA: TGCGCCAGCAGCCAAGAAAGGGGACAGGGATGGTGGGGCTACACCTTC. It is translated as CASSQERGQGWWGYTF.

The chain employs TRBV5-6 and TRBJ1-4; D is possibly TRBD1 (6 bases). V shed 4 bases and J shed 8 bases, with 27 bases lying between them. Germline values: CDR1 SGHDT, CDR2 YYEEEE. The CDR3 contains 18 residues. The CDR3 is CASSALLRDTTTREKLFF. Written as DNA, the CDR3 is TGTGCCAGCAGCGCATTACTTCGGGACACTACAACGAGGGAAAAACTGTTTTTT.

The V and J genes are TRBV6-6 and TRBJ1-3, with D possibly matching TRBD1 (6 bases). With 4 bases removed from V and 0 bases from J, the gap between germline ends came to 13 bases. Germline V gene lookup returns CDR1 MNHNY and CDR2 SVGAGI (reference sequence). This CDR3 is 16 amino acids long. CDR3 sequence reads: CASSSGTSSSGNTIYF. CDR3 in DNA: TGTGCCAGCAGTTCCGGGACATCTAGCTCTGGAAACACCATATATTTT.

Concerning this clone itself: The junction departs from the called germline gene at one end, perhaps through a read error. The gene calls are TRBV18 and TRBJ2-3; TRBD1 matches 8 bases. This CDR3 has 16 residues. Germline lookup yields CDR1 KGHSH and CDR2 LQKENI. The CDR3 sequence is CASSPPGQGGSDTQYF. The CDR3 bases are TGTGCCAGCTCCCCACCCGGACAGGGTGGTTCAGATACGCAGTATTTT.

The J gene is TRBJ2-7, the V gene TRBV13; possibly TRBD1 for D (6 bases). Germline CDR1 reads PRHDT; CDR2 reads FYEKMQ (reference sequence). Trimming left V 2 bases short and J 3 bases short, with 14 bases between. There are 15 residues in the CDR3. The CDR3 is CASSLRTAQGYEQYF. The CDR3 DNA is TGTGCCAGCAGCTTAAGGACAGCCCAGGGCTACGAGCAGTACTTC. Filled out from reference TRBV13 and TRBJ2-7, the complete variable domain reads AAGVIQSPRHLIKEKRETATLKCYPIPRHDTVYWYQQGPGQDPQFLISFYEKMQSDKGSIPDRFSAQQFSDYHSELNMSSLELGDSALYFCASSLRTAQGYEQYFGPGTRLTVT.

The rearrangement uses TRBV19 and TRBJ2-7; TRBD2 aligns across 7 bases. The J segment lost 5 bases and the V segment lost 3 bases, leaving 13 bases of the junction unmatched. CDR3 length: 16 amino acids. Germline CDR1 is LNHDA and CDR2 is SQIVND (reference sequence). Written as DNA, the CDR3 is TGTGCCAGTAGTATTGGGCGGCGGGAGCTTAGCCACGAGCAGTACTTC. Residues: CASSIGRRELSHEQYF.

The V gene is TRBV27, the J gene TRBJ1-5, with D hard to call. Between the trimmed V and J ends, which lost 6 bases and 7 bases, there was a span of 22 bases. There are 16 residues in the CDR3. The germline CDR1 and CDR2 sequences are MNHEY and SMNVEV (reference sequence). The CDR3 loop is CASSPRPGGEGQPQHF. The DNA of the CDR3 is TGTGCCAGCAGCCCTCGGCCCGGCGGGGAGGGACAGCCCCAGCATTTT.

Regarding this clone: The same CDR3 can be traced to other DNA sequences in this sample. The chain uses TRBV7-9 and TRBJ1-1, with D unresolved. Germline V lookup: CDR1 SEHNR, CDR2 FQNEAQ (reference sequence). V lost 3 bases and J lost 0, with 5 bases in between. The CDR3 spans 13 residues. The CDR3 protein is CASSFTVNTEAFF. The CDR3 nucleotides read TGTGCCAGCAGCTTCACGGTGAACACTGAAGCTTTCTTT.

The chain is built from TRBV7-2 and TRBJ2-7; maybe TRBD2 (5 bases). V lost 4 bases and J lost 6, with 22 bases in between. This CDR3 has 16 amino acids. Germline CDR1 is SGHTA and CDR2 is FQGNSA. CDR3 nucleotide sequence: TGTGCCAGCAGCTCCTTTGTCAGACGGGGTTGGCGCGAGCAGTACTTC. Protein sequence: CASSSFVRRGWREQYF.

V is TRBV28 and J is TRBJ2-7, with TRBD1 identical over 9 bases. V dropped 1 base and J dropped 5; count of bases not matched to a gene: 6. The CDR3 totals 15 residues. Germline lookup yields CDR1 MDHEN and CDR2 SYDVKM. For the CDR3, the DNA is TGTGCCAGCAGTTTATCCGGACAGGGGAAACACGAGCAGTACTTC. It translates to CASSLSGQGKHEQYF.

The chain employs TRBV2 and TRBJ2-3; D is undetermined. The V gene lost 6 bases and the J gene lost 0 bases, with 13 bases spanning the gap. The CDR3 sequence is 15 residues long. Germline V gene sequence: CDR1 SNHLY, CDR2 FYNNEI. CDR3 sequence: CASRERLDSTDTQYF. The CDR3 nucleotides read TGTGCCAGCAGAGAACGGCTAGATAGCACAGATACGCAGTATTTT. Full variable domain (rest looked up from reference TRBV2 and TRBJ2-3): EPEVTQTPSHQVTQMGQEVILRCVPISNHLYFYWYRQILGQKVEFLVSFYNNEISEKSEIFDDQFSVERPDGSNFTLKIRSTKLEDSAMYFCASRERLDSTDTQYFGPGTRLTVL.

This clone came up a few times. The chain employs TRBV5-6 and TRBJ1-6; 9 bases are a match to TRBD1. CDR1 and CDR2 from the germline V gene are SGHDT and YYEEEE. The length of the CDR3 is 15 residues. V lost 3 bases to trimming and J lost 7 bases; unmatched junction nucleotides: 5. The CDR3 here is CASSYGGTGNSPLHF. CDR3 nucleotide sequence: TGTGCCAGCAGCTACGGGGGGACAGGGAATTCACCCCTCCACTTT.